These 7 T cell receptor beta chains were all obtained from the same sample, sequenced in a study of cytomegalovirus exposure and HLA in healthy donors. The PCR employed 60 Vbeta primers together with 13 Jbeta primers. Sequencing used immunoSEQ multiplex PCR; TCRdb keeps in-frame clones, though not all of them. Among roughly 190,000 clones listed, more than 65% were seen once. Material: PBMCs. The origin of the receptors is a woman aged 25 to 39 in good health and CMV-seropositive.

V is TRBV10-3 and J is TRBJ2-7, with D possibly being TRBD1 (6 bases). CDR1 is ENHRY, CDR2 SYGVKD, per germline. This CDR3 region has 18 residues. V was trimmed by 3 bases and J by 3 bases, leaving 24 bases between them. The CDR3 reads CAISEWSDRHGSGYEQYF. The CDR3 nucleotides are TGTGCCATCAGTGAATGGTCCGACAGGCACGGGTCTGGCTACGAGCAGTACTTC.

The chain is built from TRBV13 and TRBJ1-5; no firm D call. The CDR3 contains 15 residues. V lost 2 bases and J lost 6, with 14 bases in between. Germline V lookup: CDR1 PRHDT, CDR2 FYEKMQ (reference sequence). The CDR3 sequence: CASSLPRHRSQPQHF. Written as DNA, the CDR3 is TGTGCCAGCAGCTTACCCCGACATCGAAGTCAGCCCCAGCATTTT.

J is TRBJ2-7 and V is TRBV28; 15 positions match TRBD2. The trim removed 5 bases at V and 4 bases at J, leaving 6 bases unmatched. Germline values: CDR1 MDHEN, CDR2 SYDVKM. This CDR3 contains 16 residues. CDR3 sequence (DNA): TGTGCCAGCAGTGCGCCGGGACTAGCGGGAGGTTACGAGCAGTACTTC. It codes for CASSAPGLAGGYEQYF.

As for this clone: The sample contains more than one DNA sequence encoding this CDR3. V and J are TRBV9 and TRBJ2-1; possibly TRBD1 for D (6 bases). This CDR3 has 15 amino acids. Trimming took 0 bases from V and 0 from J, leaving 7 bases between them. The germline CDR1 and CDR2 sequences are SGDLS and YYNGEE. The CDR3 nucleotides read TGTGCCAGCAGCGTAGGAGGGGGCTCCTACAATGAGCAGTTCTTC. Translation: CASSVGGGSYNEQFF.

A note on this clone: An end of the junction does not agree with germline; a read error may underlie this. This sequence joins TRBV15 and TRBJ2-7; TRBD1 is a possible D gene (6 bases). The CDR3 extends over 17 amino acids. Germline lookup yields CDR1 LNHNV and CDR2 YYDKDF (reference sequence). As DNA, the CDR3 is TGTGCCACCAGCAGAGTGGGAAACAGGGATGAATCGTGGAATTGTGGCTTC. Protein: CATSRVGNRDESWNCGF.

The chain combines TRBV15 with TRBJ2-3; tentatively, D is TRBD2 (5 bases). CDR1 is LNHNV, CDR2 YYDKDF, per germline (reference sequence). The V gene lost 1 base and the J gene lost 2 bases, with 16 bases spanning the gap. The CDR3 sequence is 17 residues long. The chain's CDR3 is CATSRGNEGRLTDTQYF. CDR3 in DNA: TGTGCCACCAGCAGAGGAAATGAGGGCAGGCTCACAGATACGCAGTATTTT. The full variable domain, its missing parts supplied by reference TRBV15 and TRBJ2-3, is DAMVIQNPRYQVTQFGKPVTLSCSQTLNHNVMYWYQQKSSQAPKLLFHYYDKDFNNEADTPDNFQSRRPNTSFCFLDIRSPGLGDTAMYLCATSRGNEGRLTDTQYFGPGTRLTVL.

The V gene is TRBV6-6, the J gene TRBJ1-5; D remains ambiguous. This CDR3 is built from 13 residues. Germline values: CDR1 MNHNY, CDR2 SVGAGI (reference sequence). The V end was cut by 8 bases, the J end by 7 bases, with 15 bases between. The CDR3 coding sequence is TGTGCCAGCGTCTCACTAGGGCAGCAGCCCCAGCATTTT. Amino acid sequence: CASVSLGQQPQHF.